This TCR beta chain was captured by sequencing in a study of T cell responses to AZD1222 COVID-19 vaccine. Overall study context: Analysis merged second doses at about 4 or about 12 weeks. Study-wide results and limits: Donor demographics were predominantly white British with a female majority; clonal diversity may be underestimated.

Germline V gene lookup returns CDR1 SGHTA and CDR2 FQGNSA. This CDR3 is built from 14 residues. V was clipped by 3 bases and J by 5 bases, with 11 bases between them. Method: immunoSEQ multiplex PCR; TCRdb's copy keeps in-frame clones and lacks some. Found here are under 150,000 clones, approximately 90% of them singletons; the top ten hold roughly 7.8%. Details on this clone: The antigen is undetermined.

The starting material was peripheral blood, obtained on day 0 of AZD1222 vaccination. The chain is built from TRBV7-2 and TRBJ2-1, with TRBD1 as a possible D gene (5 bases). The clonotype was recovered from an adult in good health. CDR3 coding DNA: TGTGCCAGCAGCTTTGGCAGGGCAGACAATGAGCAGTTCTTC. It codes for CASSFGRADNEQFF.